Detailed here is one T cell receptor (beta chain). This clonotype ranks as medium-sized (0.01 to 0.1%) by frequency alone, as no count is recorded. Its antigen has not been determined. The source of the sample is a study of GPR56 and killer-like receptors on CD4 memory cells (dated by TCRdb to the late 2010s). For the wider study: The study proposed that the stepwise gain of KLRB1, KLRG1, GPR56 and finally KLRF1 marks human CD4+ memory T-cell differentiation and cytokine production potential. The healthy blood donors were described in the study as age-matched to the liver disease patients, whose median age was roughly 70 years. Paper-wide results and their limitations: TCR repertoire overlap was especially strong between late populations 4 and 5, and population 3 also partly overlapped. Clonal frequency started low in the marker-negative population and rose progressively along the proposed pathway, while TCRbeta diversity decreased accordingly. Rather than full repertoires, the diversity and similarity analyses used only the 100 most expanded clones in each population. The clones that dominated late populations 4 and 5 were also present in early populations 1 and 2, and the authors interpreted this finding as evidence for linear differentiation.

The CDR3 contains 17 residues, cysteine and phenylalanine counted. No nucleotide data were recorded. Five KLR/GPR56-defined CD4+ populations were enriched by fluorescence-activated cell sorting before TCRbeta sequencing. TCRbeta repertoires of five CD4+ T-cell subsets defined by KLRB1, KLRG1, GPR56 and KLRF1 expression were sequenced to test a linear memory differentiation pathway. TCR-sequenced cells came from peripheral blood of healthy control individuals, reported as five donors in the TCRbeta analysis figure. The researchers collected heparinized peripheral blood and processed every sample within one hour of retrieval. To isolate peripheral blood mononuclear cells, blood was diluted 1:2 in PBS and put through Biocoll density gradient centrifugation at room temperature. CD4+ T cells were enriched from freshly isolated PBMCs by magnetic sorting with anti-CD4 MicroBeads before flow sorting. A BD FACSAria II was used to sort CD4+ T cells, enriched from the PBMCs of healthy donors, according to marker expression. For surface staining, the researchers used Miltenyi Biotec antibodies: anti-KLRB1 clone 191B8, anti-KLRF1 clone 4A4.D10 and anti-KLRG1 clone REA261.

These reads were obtained on an Illumina HiSeq 2500. The recombined TCRbeta locus was amplified by a previously published PCR protocol to build sequencing libraries. The paper's data handling went like this. Reads whose average quality score was below 30 were removed, and the reads that remained were processed with IMSEQ. Vbeta gene, Jbeta gene and CDR3 amino acid sequence were used to define clonotypes. Repertoire overlap between populations was quantified with the Morisita-Horn index computed on the top 100 expanded clones. Clonal diversity was assessed with Rényi diversity profiles calculated on the top 100 expanded clones. After reprocessing by TCRdb, each CDR3 protein sequence is one entry, and no DNA is given. For this entry, the V and J calls and clone size follow TCRdb and not the study's own pipeline. The table of this sample itemizes more than 2,000 distinct CDR3 sequences. In total, the top ten clones hold about 4% of the sample.

The sequence is built from TRBV12-3 or TRBV12-4 and TRBJ2-1; TCRdb reports TRBD2, a call that lacks DNA to check it against. The material sequenced was memory CD4+ T cells from blood. The receptor was derived from a human donor in good health. CDR3 loop: CASSSRGIAALHDEQFF.